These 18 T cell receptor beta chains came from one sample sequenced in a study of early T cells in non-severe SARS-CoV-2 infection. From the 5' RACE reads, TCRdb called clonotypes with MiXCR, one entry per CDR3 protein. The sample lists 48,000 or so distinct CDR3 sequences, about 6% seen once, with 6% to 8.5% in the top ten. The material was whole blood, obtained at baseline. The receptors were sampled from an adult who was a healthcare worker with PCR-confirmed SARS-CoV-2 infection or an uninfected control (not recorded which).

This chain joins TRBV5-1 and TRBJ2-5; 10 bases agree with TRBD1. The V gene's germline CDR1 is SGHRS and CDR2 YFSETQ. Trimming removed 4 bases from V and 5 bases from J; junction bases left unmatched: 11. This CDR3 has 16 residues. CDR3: CASSRSRQGAWETQYF. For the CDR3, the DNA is TGCGCCAGCAGCCGCAGCCGACAGGGGGCCTGGGAGACCCAGTACTTC.

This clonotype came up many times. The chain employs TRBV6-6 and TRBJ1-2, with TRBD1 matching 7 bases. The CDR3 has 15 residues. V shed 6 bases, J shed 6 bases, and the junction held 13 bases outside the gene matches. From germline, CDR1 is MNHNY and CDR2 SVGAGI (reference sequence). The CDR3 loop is CASRTLEGAVNGYTF. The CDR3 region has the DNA TGTGCCAGCAGGACCCTAGAGGGGGCGGTCAATGGCTACACCTTC.

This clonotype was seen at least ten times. The CDR3 protein is CASSYVSSFSYEQYF. Written as DNA, the CDR3 is TGTGCCAGCAGTTACGTCAGTTCGTTCTCCTACGAGCAGTACTTC. The chain is built from TRBV6-2 or TRBV6-3 and TRBJ2-7; D not resolved. The CDR3 runs to 15 residues. V was clipped by 2 bases and J by 0 bases, with 11 bases between them. Germline V CDR1 and CDR2: MNHEY, SVGEGT.

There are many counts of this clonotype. CDR3 DNA sequence: TGTGCCAGCAGGGGACCCGGGGGGACAAACATTCAGTACTTC. It yields the protein CASRGPGGTNIQYF. This sequence joins TRBV7-8 and TRBJ2-4; TRBD2 aligns across 7 bases. Germline CDR1 is SGHVS and CDR2 is FQNEAQ. V shed 6 bases, J shed 6 bases, and the junction held 8 bases outside the gene matches. The CDR3 runs 14 residues.

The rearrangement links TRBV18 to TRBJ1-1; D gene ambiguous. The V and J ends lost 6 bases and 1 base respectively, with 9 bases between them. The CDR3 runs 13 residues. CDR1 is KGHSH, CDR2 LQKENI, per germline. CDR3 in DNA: TGTGCCAGCTCTCCTGGTGGGAACACTGAAGCTTTCTTT. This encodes CASSPGGNTEAFF. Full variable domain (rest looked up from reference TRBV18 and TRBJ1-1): NAGVMQNPRHLVRRRGQEARLRCSPMKGHSHVYWYRQLPEEGLKFMVYLQKENIIDESGMPKERFSAEFPKEGPSILRIQQVVRGDSAAYFCASSPGGNTEAFFGQGTRLTVV.

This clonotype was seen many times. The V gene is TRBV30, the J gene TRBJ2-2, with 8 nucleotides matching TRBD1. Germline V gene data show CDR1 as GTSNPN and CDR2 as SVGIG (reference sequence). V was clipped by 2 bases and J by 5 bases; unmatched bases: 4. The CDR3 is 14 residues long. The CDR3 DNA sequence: TGTGCCTGGAGTAACAGGGGGTGGACCGGGGAGCTGTTTTTT. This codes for CAWSNRGWTGELFF.

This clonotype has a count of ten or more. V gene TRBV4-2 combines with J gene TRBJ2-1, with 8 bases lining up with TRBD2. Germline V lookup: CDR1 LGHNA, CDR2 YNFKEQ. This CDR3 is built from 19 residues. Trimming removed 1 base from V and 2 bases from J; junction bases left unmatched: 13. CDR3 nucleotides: TGTGCCAGCAGCCAAGGGGCTAGCGGGTCCATCCTTGCCTACAATGAGCAGTTCTTC. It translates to CASSQGASGSILAYNEQFF.

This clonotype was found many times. The CDR3 region is CASSLASGAGRTDTQYF. In nucleotides, the CDR3 is TGTGCCAGCAGCTTAGCGTCCGGGGCAGGGAGAACAGATACGCAGTATTTT. The rearrangement uses TRBV7-9 and TRBJ2-3; possibly TRBD1 or TRBD2 for D (5 bases each). Trimming removed 0 bases at V and 3 bases at J, with 16 bases between. The length of the CDR3 is 17 residues. Germline V gives CDR1 SEHNR, CDR2 FQNEAQ (reference sequence).

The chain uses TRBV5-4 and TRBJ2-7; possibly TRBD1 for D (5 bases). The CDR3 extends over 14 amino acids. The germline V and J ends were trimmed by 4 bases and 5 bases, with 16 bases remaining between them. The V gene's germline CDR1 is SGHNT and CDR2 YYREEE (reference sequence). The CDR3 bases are TGTGCCAGCAGCACTTCAAGGGGCGCGGACGAGCAGTACTTC. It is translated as CASSTSRGADEQYF.

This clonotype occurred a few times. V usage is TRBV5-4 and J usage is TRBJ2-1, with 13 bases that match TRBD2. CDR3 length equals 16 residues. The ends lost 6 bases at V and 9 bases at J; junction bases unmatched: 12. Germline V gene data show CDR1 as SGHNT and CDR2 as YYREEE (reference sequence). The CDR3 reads CASTGGLAGSEAEQFF. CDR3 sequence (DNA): TGTGCCAGCACCGGGGGACTAGCGGGATCTGAGGCTGAGCAGTTCTTC.

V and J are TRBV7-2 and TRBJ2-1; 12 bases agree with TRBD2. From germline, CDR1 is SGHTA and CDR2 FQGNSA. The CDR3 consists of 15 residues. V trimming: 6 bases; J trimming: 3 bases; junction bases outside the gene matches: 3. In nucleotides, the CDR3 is TGTGCCAGCAGTGGACTAGCGGGGAACTACAATGAGCAGTTCTTC. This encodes CASSGLAGNYNEQFF.

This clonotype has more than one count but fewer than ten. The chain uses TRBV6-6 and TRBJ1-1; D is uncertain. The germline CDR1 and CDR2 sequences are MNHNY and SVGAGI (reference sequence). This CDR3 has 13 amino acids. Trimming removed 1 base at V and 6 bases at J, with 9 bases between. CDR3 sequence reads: CASSYFSESEAFF. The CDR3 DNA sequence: TGTGCCAGCAGTTACTTTTCCGAGTCTGAAGCTTTCTTT.

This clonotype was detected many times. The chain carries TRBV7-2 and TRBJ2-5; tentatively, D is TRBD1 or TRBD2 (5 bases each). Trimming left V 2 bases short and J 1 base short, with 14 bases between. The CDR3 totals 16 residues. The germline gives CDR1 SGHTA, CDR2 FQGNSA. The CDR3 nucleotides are TGTGCCAGCAGCTTAAGGGGCTCCGGGACCCAAGAGACCCAGTACTTC. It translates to CASSLRGSGTQETQYF.

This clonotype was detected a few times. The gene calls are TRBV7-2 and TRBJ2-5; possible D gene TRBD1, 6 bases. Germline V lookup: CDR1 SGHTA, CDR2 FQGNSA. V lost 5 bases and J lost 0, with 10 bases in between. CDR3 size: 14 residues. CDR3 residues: CASSLQGYQETQYF. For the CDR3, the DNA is TGTGCCAGCAGCCTACAGGGATACCAAGAGACCCAGTACTTC.

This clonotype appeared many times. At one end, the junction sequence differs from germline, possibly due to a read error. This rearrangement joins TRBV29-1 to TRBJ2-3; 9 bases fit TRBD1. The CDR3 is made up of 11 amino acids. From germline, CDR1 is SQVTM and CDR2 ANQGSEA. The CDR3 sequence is CSVEDPGTGNF. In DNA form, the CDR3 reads TGCAGCGTTGAAGATCCAGGGACAGGGAATTTT.

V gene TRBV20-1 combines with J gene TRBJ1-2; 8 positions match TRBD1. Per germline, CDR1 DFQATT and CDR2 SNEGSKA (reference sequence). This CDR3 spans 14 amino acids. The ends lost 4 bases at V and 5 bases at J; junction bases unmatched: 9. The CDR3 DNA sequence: TGCAGTGCTACTCTGCCAGGGGGCGCTTATGGCTACACCTTC. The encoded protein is CSATLPGGAYGYTF.

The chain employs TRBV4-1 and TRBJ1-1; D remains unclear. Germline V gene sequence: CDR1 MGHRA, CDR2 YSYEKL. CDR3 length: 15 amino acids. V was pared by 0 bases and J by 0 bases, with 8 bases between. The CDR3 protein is CASSQDLELNTEAFF. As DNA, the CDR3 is TGCGCCAGCAGCCAAGACTTGGAGTTGAACACTGAAGCTTTCTTT.

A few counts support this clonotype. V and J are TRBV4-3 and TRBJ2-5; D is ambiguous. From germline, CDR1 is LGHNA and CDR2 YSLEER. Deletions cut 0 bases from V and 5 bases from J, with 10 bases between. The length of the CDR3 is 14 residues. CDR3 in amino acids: CASSQDAAEETQYF. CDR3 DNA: TGCGCCAGCAGCCAAGATGCAGCCGAGGAGACCCAGTACTTC.